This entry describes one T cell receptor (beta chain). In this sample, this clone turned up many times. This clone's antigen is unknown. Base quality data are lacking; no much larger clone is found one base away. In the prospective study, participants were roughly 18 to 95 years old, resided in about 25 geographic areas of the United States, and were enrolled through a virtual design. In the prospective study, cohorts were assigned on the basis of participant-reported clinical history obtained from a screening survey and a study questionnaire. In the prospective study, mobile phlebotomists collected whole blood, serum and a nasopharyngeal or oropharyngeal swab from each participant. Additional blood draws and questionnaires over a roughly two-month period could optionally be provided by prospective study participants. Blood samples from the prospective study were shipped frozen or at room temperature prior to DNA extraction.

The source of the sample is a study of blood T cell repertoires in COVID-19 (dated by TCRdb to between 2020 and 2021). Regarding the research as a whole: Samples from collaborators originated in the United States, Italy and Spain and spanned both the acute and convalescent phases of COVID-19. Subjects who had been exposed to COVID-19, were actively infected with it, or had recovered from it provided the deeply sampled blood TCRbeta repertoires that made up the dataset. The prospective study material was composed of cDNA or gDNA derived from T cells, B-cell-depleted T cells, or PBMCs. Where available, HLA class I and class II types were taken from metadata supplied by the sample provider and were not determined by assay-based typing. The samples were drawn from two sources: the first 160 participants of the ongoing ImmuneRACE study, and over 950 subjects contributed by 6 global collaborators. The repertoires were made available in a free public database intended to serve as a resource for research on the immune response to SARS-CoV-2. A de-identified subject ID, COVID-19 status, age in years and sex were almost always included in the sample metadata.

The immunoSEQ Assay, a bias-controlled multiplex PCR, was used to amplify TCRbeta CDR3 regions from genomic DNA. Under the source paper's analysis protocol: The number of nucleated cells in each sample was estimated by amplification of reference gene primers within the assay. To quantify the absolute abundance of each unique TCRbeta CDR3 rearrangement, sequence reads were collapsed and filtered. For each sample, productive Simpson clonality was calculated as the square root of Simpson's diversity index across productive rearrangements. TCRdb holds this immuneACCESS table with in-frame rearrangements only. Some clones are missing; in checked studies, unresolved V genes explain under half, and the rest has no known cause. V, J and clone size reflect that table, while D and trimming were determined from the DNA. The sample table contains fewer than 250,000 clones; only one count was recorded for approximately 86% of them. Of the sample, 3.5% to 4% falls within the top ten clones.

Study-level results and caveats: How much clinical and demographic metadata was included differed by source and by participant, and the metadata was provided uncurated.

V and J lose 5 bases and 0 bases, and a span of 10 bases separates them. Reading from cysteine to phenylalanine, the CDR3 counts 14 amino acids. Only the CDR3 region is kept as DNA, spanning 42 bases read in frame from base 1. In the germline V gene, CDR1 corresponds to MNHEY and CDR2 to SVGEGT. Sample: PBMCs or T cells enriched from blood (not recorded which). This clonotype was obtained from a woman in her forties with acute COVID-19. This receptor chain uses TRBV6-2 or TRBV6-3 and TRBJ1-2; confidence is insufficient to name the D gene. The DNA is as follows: TGTGCCAGCAGTGAGACGGGATCTAACTATGGCTACACCTTC. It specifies CASSETGSNYGYTF.